The 22 T cell receptor beta chains listed next were all sequenced from one sample in a study of blood T cell repertoires in COVID-19. Sequenced by immunoSEQ multiplex PCR; TCRdb stores in-frame clones only, minus some. In the table there are approximately 58,000 clones, about nine tenths of which are singletons. The sample consisted of peripheral blood. These receptors were obtained from a woman at least 80 years old with active COVID-19.

The chain's CDR3 is CASSQGTGGGETQYF. Written as DNA, the CDR3 is TGTGCCAGCAGCCAAGGTACGGGCGGGGGAGAGACCCAGTACTTC. This chain joins TRBV3-1 (or the pseudogene TRBV3-2) and TRBJ2-5; 7 bases map to TRBD2. Germline V CDR1 and CDR2: LGHDT, YNNKEL (reference sequence). Unmatched junction bases numbered 6, after V lost 1 base and J lost 4 bases. This CDR3 is built from 15 residues.

The chain has TRBV27 and TRBJ2-5, with D tentatively TRBD2 (6 bases). This CDR3 is built from 14 residues. The V gene lost 3 bases and the J gene lost 3 bases, with 11 bases spanning the gap. Germline V CDR1 and CDR2: MNHEY, SMNVEV (reference sequence). The CDR3 region is CASSLISGEETQYF. DNA for the CDR3: TGTGCCAGCAGTTTGATTAGCGGAGAAGAGACCCAGTACTTC.

The chain couples TRBV7-8 to TRBJ2-2; the match to TRBD1 covers 7 bases. Trimming cost V 1 base and J 12 bases; bases outside gene matches: 5. CDR1 and CDR2 from the germline V gene are SGHVS and FQNEAQ. The CDR3 length is 13 residues. CDR3 in DNA: TGTGCCAGCAGCTTAGACAGGGGACGGCAGCTGTTTTTT. This codes for CASSLDRGRQLFF.

CDR3: CATRGTGAYGYTF. Here the CDR3 DNA reads TGTGCCACCAGAGGGACAGGGGCCTATGGCTACACCTTC. The chain uses TRBV24-1 and TRBJ1-2, with 10 positions matching TRBD1. Germline trimming cut 7 bases from V and 4 bases from J; bases unmatched to any gene: 2. Germline V CDR1 and CDR2: KGHDR, SFDVKD. The CDR3 loop spans 13 amino acids.

The chain uses TRBV18 and TRBJ2-3; 8 bases are shared with TRBD2. CDR3 length equals 15 residues. The J segment lost 6 bases and the V segment lost 0 bases, leaving 5 bases of the junction unmatched. From germline, CDR1 is KGHSH and CDR2 LQKENI. The CDR3 DNA follows: TGTGCCAGCTCACCACCGGGACTAGTAAGGGATACGCAGTATTTT. Protein: CASSPPGLVRDTQYF.

This clone is termed medium-sized. This sequence joins TRBV10-1 and TRBJ2-7; the D gene is possibly TRBD1 (6 bases). Trimming pared 4 bases from V and 7 bases from J, leaving 11 bases between. The CDR3 sequence is 12 residues long. The germline gives CDR1 WNHNN, CDR2 SYGVQD (reference sequence). CDR3 DNA sequence: TGCGCCAGCAGTGGACAGGCGAATGAGCAGTACTTC. Translating it yields CASSGQANEQYF.

The rearrangement links TRBV6-6 to TRBJ2-5; 13 bases match TRBD2. The CDR3 sequence is 16 residues long. Looked up from germline, CDR1 is MNHNY and CDR2 is SVGAGI (reference sequence). Unmatched junction bases numbered 6, after V lost 5 bases and J lost 3 bases. CDR3 DNA sequence: TGTGCCAGCAGTCTAAAACTAGCGGGGGGGGAAGAGACCCAGTACTTC. As protein: CASSLKLAGGEETQYF.

The V call is TRBV12-3 or TRBV12-4, the J call TRBJ2-2; 8 bases align to TRBD1. The CDR3 loop spans 13 amino acids. Germline trimming cut 3 bases from V and 7 bases from J; bases unmatched to any gene: 1. The CDR3 DNA is TGTGCCAGCAGTTTCACAGGGGGCGGGGAGCTGTTTTTT. Its translation: CASSFTGGGELFF.

V gene TRBV5-6 combines with J gene TRBJ1-4; 9 bases are shared with TRBD1. The junction had 4 bases not matched to a gene; V was cut back by 4 bases and J by 6 bases. CDR1 SGHDT and CDR2 YYEEEE come from the germline V gene. This CDR3 contains 14 residues. DNA for the CDR3: TGTGCCAGCAGCCGGACAGGGGAATATGAAAAACTGTTTTTT. This codes for CASSRTGEYEKLFF.

The chain links TRBV28 to TRBJ1-1; no reliable D call. From germline, CDR1 is MDHEN and CDR2 SYDVKM. This CDR3 has 14 residues. Trimming removed 2 bases from V and 0 bases from J, with 7 bases in between. CDR3 sequence (DNA): TGTGCCAGCAGTTTAGTACTCCTGAACACTGAAGCTTTCTTT. Translating gives CASSLVLLNTEAFF.

The table lists this clone with a count of one. This chain links TRBV27 with TRBJ2-3, with 8 bases aligning to TRBD2. Trimming took 4 bases from V and 0 from J; bases not matched to a gene: 3. CDR1 MNHEY and CDR2 SMNVEV come from the germline V gene (reference sequence). The CDR3 contains 15 residues. CDR3 DNA sequence: TGTGCCAGCAGTTCTTCTAGCGGGAGCACAGATACGCAGTATTTT. Amino acids: CASSSSSGSTDTQYF.

The V call is TRBV27, the J call TRBJ1-3; tentative D call: TRBD1 (5 bases). The length of the CDR3 is 16 residues. V was shortened by 8 bases and J by 4 bases, with 21 bases between the two germline ends. Germline V CDR1 and CDR2: MNHEY, SMNVEV (reference sequence). The CDR3 DNA is TGTGCCAGCCGTGATGTCAGGGAAGGTTCAGGAAACACCATATATTTT. Residues: CASRDVREGSGNTIYF.

The gene calls are TRBV28 and TRBJ2-7; D remains ambiguous. The CDR3 is 12 amino acids. Per germline, CDR1 MDHEN and CDR2 SYDVKM. V was cut by 7 bases and J by 0 bases, with 7 bases left in between. The CDR3 loop is CASTTVSYEQYF. The DNA for the CDR3 is TGTGCCAGCACGACTGTCTCCTACGAGCAGTACTTC.

CDR3 sequence: CAGGAGGSGNTIYF. The CDR3 DNA is TGTGCCGGTGGGGCAGGGGGCTCTGGAAACACCATATATTTT. The gene calls are TRBV7-9 and TRBJ1-3, with 7 bases identical to TRBD1. Germline-derived CDR1 and CDR2 are SEHNR and FQNEAQ (reference sequence). CDR3 size: 14 residues. V lost 11 bases and J lost 0; bases outside the gene matches: 7.

The V gene is TRBV2, the J gene TRBJ2-5; possible D gene TRBD1, 7 bases. Germline CDR1 SNHLY, CDR2 FYNNEI. Trimming pared 6 bases from V and 9 bases from J, leaving 17 bases between. CDR3 length equals 13 residues. The CDR3 here is CASSLDREDAQYF. As DNA, the CDR3 is TGTGCCAGCAGCCTCGACAGGGAGGATGCCCAGTACTTC.

The chain recombines TRBV7-8 with TRBJ2-1; TRBD1 matches 7 bases. The germline CDR1 and CDR2 sequences are SGHVS and FQNEAQ. The CDR3 is 14 residues long. J gave up 14 bases and V 6 bases, and 16 bases lay outside the gene matches. In DNA form, the CDR3 reads TGTGCCAGCAGTCCACCCCGCCCACAGGGGAAAAAGTTCTTC. Translating it yields CASSPPRPQGKKFF.

The gene calls are TRBV10-1 and TRBJ2-7, with 8 bases aligning to TRBD2. The CDR3 runs to 14 residues. CDR1 is WNHNN, CDR2 SYGVQD, per germline (reference sequence). Trimming cost V 9 bases and J 2 bases; bases outside gene matches: 9. This chain's CDR3 is CASRRKRGPYEQYV. The DNA of the CDR3 is TGCGCCAGTCGGAGGAAGCGGGGGCCCTACGAGCAGTACGTC.

The chain carries TRBV3-1 (or the pseudogene TRBV3-2) and TRBJ1-5; tentative D call: TRBD1 (5 bases). The germline V gene has CDR1 LGHDT and CDR2 YNNKEL (reference sequence). The CDR3 consists of 13 residues. Deletions cut 4 bases from V and 7 bases from J, with 11 bases between. CDR3: CASSPDGGQPQHF. In nucleotides, the CDR3 is TGTGCCAGCAGCCCGGACGGGGGGCAGCCCCAGCATTTT.

CDR3 amino acids: CASSRGTAQYF. Written as DNA, the CDR3 is TGTGCCAGCAGTCGAGGGACAGCGCAGTACTTC. The rearrangement uses TRBV27 and TRBJ2-7; 7 bases line up with TRBD1. There are 11 residues in the CDR3. J was trimmed by 9 bases and V by 5 bases; bases with no gene match: 4. Germline V CDR1 and CDR2: MNHEY, SMNVEV (reference sequence).

The chain has TRBV11-3 and TRBJ2-5; possibly TRBD1 for D (5 bases). The CDR3 covers 17 residues. Germline lookup yields CDR1 SGHNT and CDR2 YENEEA. V lost 2 bases and J lost 2, with 18 bases in between. In DNA form, the CDR3 reads TGTGCCAGCAGCTTATATTCCCCCTCCCAGGGACAAGAGACCCAGTACTTC. It translates to CASSLYSPSQGQETQYF.

The rearrangement links TRBV12-2 to TRBJ2-7; the table's D call TRBD2 went unverified against the DNA. TRBV12-2 is annotated as a pseudogene. This CDR3 is built from 16 residues. The CDR3 DNA follows: TGTGCAAGTCGCTTAGCGCTAGCGGGGGGGCAGTACGAGCAGTACGTC. It encodes CASRLALAGGQYEQYV.

The chain employs TRBV28 and TRBJ2-7, with TRBD2 matching over 7 bases. This CDR3 region has 14 residues. With V trimmed by 5 bases and J by 2 bases, 6 bases remained unmatched. Germline CDR1 MDHEN, CDR2 SYDVKM. This CDR3 reads CASSSGAPPYEQYF. Here the CDR3 DNA reads TGTGCCAGCAGTAGCGGGGCCCCCCCCTACGAGCAGTACTTC.